A single sample is the source of the 4 T cell receptor beta chains below, sequenced in a study of T cell repertoires in cytomegalovirus infection. TCRdb re-called the reads with MiXCR, one entry per CDR3 protein. Of approximately 700,000 distinct CDR3 sequences listed, about 40% are singletons. The sample taken for sequencing was PBMCs. The receptors stem from a human donor in good health (CMV status not recorded). Some clones in this sample may be carry-over from other donors' samples.

The chain couples TRBV11-2 to TRBJ2-1; the D is unclear. The germline gives CDR1 SGHAT, CDR2 FQNNGV. V lost 4 bases, J lost 0 bases, and 7 bases lay in between. This CDR3 is 14 amino acids long. In DNA form, the CDR3 reads TGTGCCAGCAGCTACTACCGCTCCTACAATGAGCAGTTCTTC. As protein: CASSYYRSYNEQFF.

The rearrangement links TRBV11-2 to TRBJ1-2; 7 bases fit TRBD1. Trimming took 6 bases from V and 6 from J; bases not matched to a gene: 7. The CDR3 spans 13 residues. Germline-derived CDR1 and CDR2 are SGHAT and FQNNGV. The chain's CDR3 is CASRARQGNGYTF. The CDR3 DNA follows: TGTGCCAGCAGGGCCCGACAGGGTAATGGCTACACCTTC. The whole variable domain, filled in from reference TRBV11-2 and TRBJ1-2, reads EAGVAQSPRYKIIEKRQSVAFWCNPISGHATLYWYQQILGQGPKLLIQFQNNGVVDDSQLPKDRFSAERLKGVDSTLKIQPAKLEDSAVYLCASRARQGNGYTFGSGTRLTVV.

The chain employs TRBV12-3 or TRBV12-4 and TRBJ1-1; D remains unclear. The CDR3 totals 11 residues. V was clipped by 11 bases and J by 5 bases, with 12 bases between them. CDR3 protein: CAAARGTEAFF. CDR3 DNA: TGTGCCGCGGCGCGCGGGACTGAAGCTTTCTTT.

The chain uses TRBV6-2 or TRBV6-3 and TRBJ2-7; possibly TRBD1 for D (5 bases). V dropped 4 bases and J dropped 3 bases, with 10 bases sitting between them. This CDR3 contains 13 residues. Germline V CDR1 and CDR2: MNHEY, SVGEGT. The CDR3 region is CASSSLGDYEQYF. The CDR3 DNA reads TGTGCCAGCAGTTCCCTAGGGGACTACGAGCAGTACTTC.